This T cell receptor beta chain stems from a study of shared clonotypes between healthy human individuals. The CDR3 loop spans 16 amino acids. Germline CDR1 MDHEN, CDR2 SYDVKM. After removal of 5 bases from V and 7 bases from J, the junction contained 13 bases not matched to a gene. TCRdb's table, derived via immunoSEQ multiplex PCR, lists solely in-frame clones and lacks some. There are about 610,000 clones in the sample; 95% to 96% occur only once, and about 0.11% lies in the top ten. Naivety among CD8 cells was defined by CD45RO negativity and positive CCR7 selection, thereby excluding terminally differentiated effector memory CD45RA+ cells.

What was sequenced was naive CD8+ T cells sorted from blood. The J gene is TRBJ2-1, the V gene TRBV28; TRBD2 matches 8 bases. This receptor was taken from a woman in her 30s in good health. CDR3 loop: CASSPTGTRLINEQFF. CDR3 nucleotides: TGTGCCAGCAGTCCGACCGGGACTAGGCTTATAAATGAGCAGTTCTTC.